Here is one T cell receptor beta chain with its context. This entry is derived from a study of T cell changes during pregnancy in multiple sclerosis. The germline gives CDR1 GTSNPN, CDR2 SVGIG (reference sequence). Trimming left V 4 bases short and J 5 bases short, with 14 bases between. The CDR3 is made up of 13 amino acids. Libraries were prepared by immunoSEQ multiplex PCR; TCRdb keeps only in-frame clonotypes and omits some of them. This sample has 50,000 to 75,000 clones, with 90% to 95% found just once. This clonotype was obtained from a female donor in good health, enrolled as a control in a pregnancy study. The specimen was peripheral blood, collected after pregnancy. The rearrangement joins TRBV30 to TRBJ1-1; D might be TRBD1 (5 bases). In nucleotides, the CDR3 is TGTGCCTGGAATCAGGCAAGGGGTACTGAAGCTTTCTTT. Translation gives CAWNQARGTEAFF. Together with reference TRBV30 and TRBJ1-1, the CDR3 gives the full variable domain: SQTIHQWPATLVQPVGSPLSLECTVEGTSNPNLYWYRQAAGRGLQLLFYSVGIGQISSEVPQNLSASRPQDRQFILSSKKLLLSDSGFYLCAWNQARGTEAFFGQGTRLTVV.